The next 28 T cell receptor beta chains were all read from a single sample in a study of blood T cells in healthy people across ages. It was with a sample-barcoded 5' primer and a J-beta primer mix that a second PCR of about 7 to 12 cycles was run. TCRdb passed the 5' RACE reads through MiXCR, listing each CDR3 protein once. The sample carries around 1,000,000 distinct CDR3 sequences, under 30% recorded once. Separately, the same data were catalogued under a study of T cells of mothers and their children.

The sample taken for sequencing was blood. All receptors derive from a girl aged 2 to 10 in good health.

V gene TRBV6-6 combines with J gene TRBJ1-1; D is unresolved. The ends were cut back, 2 bases at V and 0 bases at J, with 10 bases in the middle. CDR1 and CDR2 (germline): MNHNY, SVGAGI (reference sequence). This CDR3 is 15 amino acids long. CDR3 DNA sequence: TGTGCCAGCAGTTACGCGATACAGTTGAACACTGAAGCTTTCTTT. Translating it yields CASSYAIQLNTEAFF.

The chain employs TRBV7-2 and TRBJ2-1; 9 nucleotides align to TRBD2. Germline assignment: CDR1 SGHTA and CDR2 FQGNSA. The ends lost 5 bases at V and 3 bases at J; junction bases unmatched: 11. This CDR3 spans 17 amino acids. CDR3 protein: CASSIVGMTSGYNEQFF. The DNA of the CDR3 is TGTGCCAGCAGCATAGTCGGGATGACTAGCGGCTACAATGAGCAGTTCTTC.

This clonotype was observed a handful of times. The chain carries TRBV6-6 and TRBJ1-6; no clear D gene. The CDR3 covers 14 residues. The ends were cut back, 2 bases at V and 8 bases at J, with 10 bases in the middle. Looked up from germline, CDR1 is MNHNY and CDR2 is SVGAGI (reference sequence). The CDR3 protein is CASSYVAGHSPLHF. CDR3 nucleotide sequence: TGTGCCAGCAGTTACGTGGCAGGCCATTCACCCCTCCACTTT.

V usage is TRBV4-2 and J usage is TRBJ1-4; no firm D call. This CDR3 contains 17 residues. Trimming removed 1 base from V and 6 bases from J, with 18 bases in between. Germline CDR1 reads LGHNA; CDR2 reads YNFKEQ. The CDR3 nucleotides read TGTGCCAGCAGCCAAGCTCTAGACTCTCAGCTGGATGAAAAACTGTTTTTT. Its protein product is CASSQALDSQLDEKLFF.

This clonotype has just one count. V usage is TRBV5-1 and J usage is TRBJ2-5, with D tentatively TRBD2 (5 bases). The tail of the sequence fits TRBJ2-7 better, so the J call may be wrong. CDR1 is SGHRS and CDR2 is YFSETQ in the germline V gene. CDR3 length: 15 amino acids. The CDR3, as DNA: TGCGCCAGCAGCTTACTCGGGGTTACCAATTACGAGCAGTACTTC. This codes for CASSLLGVTNYEQYF.

The chain has TRBV4-1 and TRBJ1-4; D unclear. Trimming shortened V by 1 base and J by 10 bases, and 10 bases separated the two germline ends. There are 13 residues in the CDR3. Germline V gene data show CDR1 as MGHRA and CDR2 as YSYEKL. The CDR3 sequence is CASSQAPRGKLFF. The DNA of the CDR3 is TGCGCCAGCAGCCAAGCCCCGAGAGGAAAACTGTTTTTT.

J is TRBJ1-4 and V is TRBV20-1; 7 bases align to TRBD1. The germline V gene has CDR1 DFQATT and CDR2 SNEGSKA (reference sequence). This CDR3 is built from 14 residues. With 6 bases clipped from V and 6 bases from J, the junction kept 10 bases outside the gene matches. The CDR3 region has the DNA TGCAGTGCCAGGGGGGACAGCTTTTATGAAAAACTGTTTTTT. Protein: CSARGDSFYEKLFF.

In its sample, this clonotype was seen a few times. This chain uses TRBV5-1 with TRBJ1-4; 9 bases line up with TRBD1. Germline values: CDR1 SGHRS, CDR2 YFSETQ. The V and J ends lost 2 bases and 8 bases, in that order; junction bases with no gene match: 1. The CDR3 is 13 residues long. CDR3 nucleotide sequence: TGCGCCAGCAGCTTCGACAGGGGGGAAAAACTGTTTTTT. The encoded protein is CASSFDRGEKLFF.

About this clonotype itself: Because it lacks the conserved phenylalanine or tryptophan at the end, this CDR3 is likely a read error. The rearrangement joins TRBV4-1 to TRBJ2-7; D is undetermined. There are 16 residues in the CDR3. Trimming took off 4 bases at V and 3 bases at J, with 19 bases between the two ends. CDR1 is MGHRA, CDR2 YSYEKL, per germline. The CDR3 is CASSPEYGEKVYEQYL. CDR3 DNA sequence: TGCGCCAGCAGCCCAGAGTACGGCGAGAAGGTCTACGAGCAGTACCTC.

V is TRBV9 and J is TRBJ2-5, with TRBD2 matching over 14 bases. The last part of the DNA fits TRBJ2-1 better; the J call may be wrong. The CDR3 spans 17 residues. CDR1 is SGDLS and CDR2 is YYNGEE in the germline V gene. DNA for the CDR3: TGTGCCAGCAGCGTAGACAGACTAGCGGGAGGGCTCGATGAGCAGTTCTTC. It is translated as CASSVDRLAGGLDEQFF.

CDR3 loop: CASSPILGAGVNNEQFF. CDR3 coding DNA: TGCGCCAGCAGCCCCATACTAGGAGCGGGGGTTAACAATGAGCAGTTCTTC. The V and J genes are TRBV4-3 and TRBJ2-5; TRBD2 agrees at 8 bases. The DNA end favors TRBJ2-1, so the J call may be wrong. Germline loops: CDR1 LGHNA, CDR2 YSLEER. The CDR3 is 17 residues long.

The J gene is TRBJ1-1, the V gene TRBV28, with D possibly TRBD1 on 5 matching bases. CDR3 length: 15 residues. Germline-derived CDR1 and CDR2 are MDHEN and SYDVKM. Between the trimmed V and J ends, which lost 3 bases and 5 bases, there was a span of 16 bases. CDR3 loop: CASSFQGGGRTEAFF. In nucleotides, the CDR3 is TGTGCCAGCAGTTTCCAAGGTGGGGGGAGAACTGAAGCTTTCTTT.

The table lists this clonotype with a few counts. The chain is built from TRBV29-1 and TRBJ2-1; TRBD2 matches at 7 bases. The V gene's germline CDR1 is SQVTM and CDR2 ANQGSEA. The CDR3 totals 15 residues. With 7 bases clipped from V and 0 bases from J, the junction kept 9 bases outside the gene matches. CDR3 amino acids: CSGGRGGSSYNEQFF. The DNA for the CDR3 is TGCAGCGGGGGTAGGGGCGGGAGCTCCTACAATGAGCAGTTCTTC.

The table lists this clonotype with a few counts. This rearrangement joins TRBV20-1 to TRBJ1-1; D remains unclear. The germline V and J ends were trimmed by 5 bases and 1 base, with 8 bases remaining between them. The CDR3 is 12 amino acids. Germline V gene lookup returns CDR1 DFQATT and CDR2 SNEGSKA (reference sequence). In DNA, the CDR3 is TGCAGTGCTTCCCGACAGAACACTGAAGCTTTCTTT. This codes for CSASRQNTEAFF.

The rearrangement links TRBV3-1 to TRBJ2-2, with D possibly matching TRBD2 (6 bases). Germline values: CDR1 LGHDT, CDR2 YNNKEL (reference sequence). The CDR3 runs 16 residues. V was shortened by 0 bases and J by 3 bases, with 11 bases between the two germline ends. This chain's CDR3 is CASSQDRGFDTGELFF. DNA of the CDR3: TGTGCCAGCAGCCAAGATCGGGGGTTCGACACCGGGGAGCTGTTTTTT.

The chain recombines TRBV5-1 with TRBJ1-1, with D possibly being TRBD1 (6 bases). CDR1 and CDR2 (germline): SGHRS, YFSETQ. V was trimmed by 4 bases and J by 3 bases, leaving 13 bases between them. This CDR3 is 14 amino acids long. The CDR3 spells CASSPTGYDTEAFF. The CDR3, as DNA: TGCGCCAGCAGCCCCACAGGGTATGACACTGAAGCTTTCTTT.

The rearrangement links TRBV10-3 to TRBJ1-2; 9 bases fit TRBD1. Germline assignment: CDR1 ENHRY and CDR2 SYGVKD. The junction had 8 bases not matched to a gene; V was cut back by 8 bases and J by 4 bases. This CDR3 has 14 residues. The CDR3, as DNA: TGTGCCATCGGACACAGGGGGCCTACCTATGGCTACACCTTC. Translated: CAIGHRGPTYGYTF.

This clonotype was counted between two and nine times. This chain joins TRBV25-1 and TRBJ2-2; D may be TRBD2 (5 bases). V shed 10 bases and J shed 5 bases, with 8 bases lying between them. This CDR3 has 11 residues. Germline V gives CDR1 MGHDK, CDR2 SYGVNS. The CDR3 bases are TGTGCCACCGGACTGACCGGGGAGCTGTTTTTT. Its protein is CATGLTGELFF.

The chain recombines TRBV11-2 with TRBJ1-4; the D gene is possibly TRBD1 (5 bases). The CDR3 contains 14 residues. Deletions cut 0 bases from V and 8 bases from J, with 10 bases between. From germline, CDR1 is SGHAT and CDR2 FQNNGV. CDR3 DNA: TGTGCCAGCAGCTTAGAGGGACCGCTCGAAAAACTGTTTTTT. Protein: CASSLEGPLEKLFF.

This sequence joins TRBV3-1 and TRBJ1-1; 7 bases fit TRBD1. Trimming removed 3 bases from V and 0 bases from J; junction bases left unmatched: 10. The germline V gene has CDR1 LGHDT and CDR2 YNNKEL (reference sequence). The CDR3 loop spans 17 amino acids. CDR3 coding DNA: TGTGCCAGCAGCCAGGCCGGGACAGCCGTCTTGAACACTGAAGCTTTCTTT. This encodes CASSQAGTAVLNTEAFF.

This clonotype turned up a few times. The chain carries TRBV7-9 and TRBJ2-1, with 11 bases lining up with TRBD1. The CDR3 covers 15 residues. The germline V gene has CDR1 SEHNR and CDR2 FQNEAQ (reference sequence). V was clipped by 3 bases and J by 6 bases; unmatched bases: 4. CDR3 residues: CASSFGQGAGNEQFF. The CDR3 DNA reads TGTGCCAGCAGCTTCGGACAGGGGGCGGGCAATGAGCAGTTCTTC.

The V and J genes are TRBV27 and TRBJ2-5, with 8 bases matching TRBD2. Near its end, the DNA agrees better with TRBJ2-1, so the J call may be wrong. The length of the CDR3 is 12 residues. The V gene's germline CDR1 is MNHEY and CDR2 SMNVEV (reference sequence). The CDR3: CATSGGGWTQFF. CDR3 DNA sequence: TGTGCCACCTCAGGCGGGGGGTGGACGCAGTTCTTC.

The chain links TRBV14 to TRBJ2-3; a weak D match, TRBD2 (5 bases). From germline, CDR1 is SGHDN and CDR2 FVKESK. The CDR3 totals 15 residues. The germline V and J ends were trimmed by 4 bases and 2 bases, with 13 bases remaining between them. Here the CDR3 reads CASSLVGSTTDTQYF. Here the CDR3 DNA reads TGTGCCAGCAGCCTCGTAGGGAGCACCACAGATACGCAGTATTTT.

This clonotype has at least ten counts. The chain links TRBV24-1 to TRBJ1-2; no reliable D call. Trimming left V 5 bases short and J 6 bases short, with 12 bases between. This CDR3 contains 13 residues. The germline CDR1 and CDR2 sequences are KGHDR and SFDVKD. The CDR3 is CATSGSQEDGYTF. For the CDR3, the DNA is TGTGCCACCAGTGGTAGTCAGGAGGATGGCTACACCTTC.

The chain joins TRBV29-1 to TRBJ2-5; no clear D. Germline V gene data show CDR1 as SQVTM and CDR2 as ANQGSEA. V shed 4 bases and J shed 4 bases, with 16 bases lying between them. The CDR3 has 14 amino acids. The CDR3 sequence: CSVVLGPGGETQYF. For the CDR3, the DNA is TGCAGCGTTGTACTCGGCCCGGGCGGAGAGACCCAGTACTTC.

This clonotype was seen only a few times. The gene calls are TRBV27 and TRBJ2-3; no clear D. The V end lost 2 bases, the J end lost 2 bases, and 11 bases lay between the germline ends. The CDR3 is made up of 15 amino acids. Germline V lookup: CDR1 MNHEY, CDR2 SMNVEV (reference sequence). CDR3 sequence reads: CASSLDGAFTDTQYF. CDR3 coding DNA: TGTGCCAGCAGTTTAGACGGCGCTTTCACAGATACGCAGTATTTT.

The rearrangement uses TRBV5-5 and TRBJ2-2, with D possibly matching TRBD2 (5 bases). The CDR3 is 14 amino acids. CDR1 and CDR2 from the germline V gene are SGHKS and YYEKEE (reference sequence). With 4 bases removed from V and 5 bases from J, the gap between germline ends came to 12 bases. The CDR3 here is CASSLPGWTGELFF. The CDR3 DNA reads TGTGCCAGCAGCCTCCCGGGGTGGACCGGGGAGCTGTTTTTT.

This clonotype was found a few times. V and J are TRBV6-1 and TRBJ2-5; 8 nucleotides match TRBD2. The end of the DNA fits TRBJ2-1 better, so the J call may be wrong. The CDR3 spans 16 residues. Germline CDR1 is MNHNS and CDR2 is SASEGT. The CDR3 region is CASRPWVAGILNEQFF. The CDR3 region has the DNA TGTGCCAGCAGGCCCTGGGTAGCGGGAATCTTAAATGAGCAGTTCTTC.